The 6 T cell receptor beta chains below come from one sample, sequenced in a study of OX40 agonist ivuxolimab in advanced cancers. Sequenced by immunoSEQ multiplex PCR; TCRdb stores in-frame clones only, minus some. This sample has 45,000 to 60,000 clones; roughly nine tenths occur once, and the top ten carry 3% to 4%. The specimen was CD4+ or CD8+ T cells sorted from blood, collected in a trial of the OX40 agonist ivuxolimab. The origin of the receptors is an adult with an advanced solid tumor such as melanoma, head and neck, liver or kidney cancer.

The chain carries TRBV6-5 and TRBJ2-1; D gene ambiguous. The CDR3 sequence is 14 residues long. Germline loops: CDR1 MNHEY, CDR2 SVGAGI. With 2 bases removed from V and 6 bases from J, the gap between germline ends came to 11 bases. The CDR3 spells CASSYGQLGNEQFF. CDR3 DNA: TGTGCCAGCAGTTACGGGCAGTTAGGCAATGAGCAGTTCTTC.

The V and J genes are TRBV13 and TRBJ2-7; D gene uncertain. Germline V lookup: CDR1 PRHDT, CDR2 FYEKMQ (reference sequence). Trimming left V 0 bases short and J 5 bases short, with 8 bases between. CDR3 length: 13 residues. As DNA, the CDR3 is TGTGCCAGCAGCTTAGGCCAGGCAGACGAGCAGTACTTC. Amino acid sequence: CASSLGQADEQYF. The whole variable domain, remainder taken from reference TRBV13 and TRBJ2-7, is AAGVIQSPRHLIKEKRETATLKCYPIPRHDTVYWYQQGPGQDPQFLISFYEKMQSDKGSIPDRFSAQQFSDYHSELNMSSLELGDSALYFCASSLGQADEQYFGPGTRLTVT.

V is TRBV7-9 and J is TRBJ2-7; D is undetermined. Germline-derived CDR1 and CDR2 are SEHNR and FQNEAQ (reference sequence). The CDR3 contains 14 residues. Trimming pared 2 bases from V and 4 bases from J, leaving 12 bases between. The CDR3 DNA sequence: TGTGCCAGCAGCTTACTTGATAGGTCGTACGAGCAGTACTTC. Amino acids: CASSLLDRSYEQYF.

The chain links TRBV19 to TRBJ2-1; D is tentatively TRBD1 or TRBD2 (6 bases each). The CDR3 is 15 amino acids. CDR1 is LNHDA and CDR2 is SQIVND in the germline V gene (reference sequence). The V and J ends lost 2 bases and 6 bases respectively, with 14 bases between them. The DNA of the CDR3 is TGTGCCAGTAGTATACAGACTAGGGGGTCCAATGAGCAGTTCTTC. Translating it yields CASSIQTRGSNEQFF.

This chain uses TRBV13 with TRBJ1-4, with D perhaps matching TRBD1 (6 bases). With 1 base removed from V and 8 bases from J, the gap between germline ends came to 11 bases. CDR1 PRHDT and CDR2 FYEKMQ come from the germline V gene (reference sequence). This CDR3 spans 14 amino acids. The CDR3 reads CASSLDRAAEKLFF. The CDR3 DNA follows: TGTGCCAGCAGCTTAGACAGGGCCGCGGAAAAACTGTTTTTT.

The chain couples TRBV4-1 to TRBJ2-1; tentative D call: TRBD2 (6 bases). The CDR3 spans 16 residues. Germline loops: CDR1 MGHRA, CDR2 YSYEKL. V lost 4 bases and J lost 1, with 14 bases in between. Here the CDR3 reads CASSPDRDFSYNEQFF. The CDR3 region has the DNA TGCGCCAGCAGCCCCGACCGGGACTTTTCCTACAATGAGCAGTTCTTC.